Sequencing of this T cell receptor (beta chain) was carried out in a study of blood T cell repertoires in COVID-19. Study information: Samples came from the United States, Italy and Spain, spanning acute and convalescent COVID-19.

Original processing notes: The assay estimated nucleated cells by amplifying reference gene primers. Assay used: immunoSEQ multiplex PCR; TCRdb lists only in-frame clones, some missing. That table is the source of V, J and clone size, and D and trimming were worked out from the DNA. The table shows some 48,000 clones, with 80% to 90% occurring only once. Seattle cases were enrolled at active infection and followed longitudinally. The germline CDR1 and CDR2 sequences are MRHNA and SNTAGT. Trimming removed 3 bases from V and 6 bases from J, with 12 bases in between. The CDR3 covers 14 residues. The rearrangement joins TRBV6-4 to TRBJ1-5, with a tentative D call TRBD1 (5 bases). This sequence was found in a woman of 80 years or more with COVID-19, enrolled during active disease. The sequencing sample was made of peripheral blood. Here the CDR3 reads CASSERRGSQPQHF. The CDR3 DNA is TGTGCCAGCAGTGAGAGGAGGGGTAGTCAGCCCCAGCATTTT.